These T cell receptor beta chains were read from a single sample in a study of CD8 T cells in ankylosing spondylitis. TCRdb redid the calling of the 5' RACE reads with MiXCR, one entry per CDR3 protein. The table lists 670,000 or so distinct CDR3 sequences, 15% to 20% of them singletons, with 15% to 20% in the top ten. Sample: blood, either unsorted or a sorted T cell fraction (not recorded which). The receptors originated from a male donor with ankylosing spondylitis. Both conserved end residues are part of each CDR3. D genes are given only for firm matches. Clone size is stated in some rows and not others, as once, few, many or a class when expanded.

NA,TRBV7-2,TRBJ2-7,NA,TGTGCCAGCCGCGGGGATGGGGGCTCCTCCTACGAGCAGTACTTC,CASRGDGGSSYEQYF
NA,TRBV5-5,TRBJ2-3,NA,TGTGCCAGCAGCTGGGCCGGGACGCAGTATTTT,CASSWAGTQYF
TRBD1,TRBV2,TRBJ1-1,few,TGTGCCAGCAGTGACTCTGGGACAGGGGCGGCTTTCTTT,CASSDSGTGAAFF
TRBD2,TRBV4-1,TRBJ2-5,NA,TGCGCCAGCAGCCAAACTAGCGGGAGGGCTAAGACCCAGTACTTC,CASSQTSGRAKTQYF
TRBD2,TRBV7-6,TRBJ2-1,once,TGTGCCAGCAGCTTGGGAATGCTTCGGGGGGGCCTCAATGAGCAGTTCTTC,CASSLGMLRGGLNEQFF
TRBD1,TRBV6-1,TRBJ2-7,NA,TGTGCCAGCAGAGCCGGGACAGGGTTAAACGAGCAGTACTTC,CASRAGTGLNEQYF
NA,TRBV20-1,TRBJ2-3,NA,TGCAGTGCCCAAGTGCAAGATACGCAGTATTTT,CSAQVQDTQYF
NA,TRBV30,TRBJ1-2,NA,TGTGCCTGGAGTGACCGGGACATCAGGAATGGCTACACCTTC,CAWSDRDIRNGYTF
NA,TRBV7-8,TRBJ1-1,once,TGTGCCAGCGACTTCGCCGGGGGGCCTGGCACTGAAGCTTTCTTT,CASDFAGGPGTEAFF
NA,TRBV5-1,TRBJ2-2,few,TGCGCCAGCAGCCCGTTGCCCAGCACCGGGGAGCTGTTTTTT,CASSPLPSTGELFF
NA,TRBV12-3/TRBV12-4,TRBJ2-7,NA,TGTGCCAGCAGTTACAGAGGGGGTTTCGACGAGCAGTACTTC,CASSYRGGFDEQYF
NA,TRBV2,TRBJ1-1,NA,TGTGCCAGCAGCCACCCGGGGGGAGCGAACACTGAAGCTTTCTTT,CASSHPGGANTEAFF
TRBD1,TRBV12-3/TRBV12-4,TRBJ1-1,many,TGTGCCAGCAGTTCCGGGACAGGGGAAGCTTTCTTT,CASSSGTGEAFF
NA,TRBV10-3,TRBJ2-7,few,TGTGCCATCAGGCCAGGGGGGGCTGAGTACGAGCAGTACTTC,CAIRPGGAEYEQYF
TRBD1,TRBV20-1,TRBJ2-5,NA,TGCAGTGCCGCCAAATGGACAGGACCCCAAGAGACCCAGTACTTC,CSAAKWTGPQETQYF